This T cell receptor beta chain is drawn from a study of metastatic and nonmetastatic thyroid tumors. Original processing notes: For papillary thyroid cancer, a distant-metastasis classifier was constructed from CDR3 differences observed across clinicopathological groups. With MiXCR, TCRdb called clones anew from the PCR reads. Clone size and V and J calls follow TCRdb, not the original study. The table lists tens of thousands of clones, around 16% of them singletons. Thyroid surgery was performed in patients who had received no treatment beforehand. With regard to this clone: A much larger clone differs by one base, so this may be a read error.

This CDR3 spans 17 amino acids. V was shortened by 2 bases and J by 0 bases, with 16 bases between the two germline ends. CDR1 and CDR2 (germline): LGHNA, YSLEER. This chain uses TRBV4-3 with TRBJ2-5; tentative D call: TRBD2 (6 bases). The TCR sequence derives from a male donor with papillary thyroid cancer or a benign thyroid nodule (not recorded which). Some clones in this sample may be carry-over from other donors' samples. Sequencing was carried out using blood. The CDR3 DNA reads as TGCGCCAGCAGCCAAACCCCCCGGGAGCGATACCAAGAGACCCAGTACTTC. Its translation is CASSQTPRERYQETQYF.